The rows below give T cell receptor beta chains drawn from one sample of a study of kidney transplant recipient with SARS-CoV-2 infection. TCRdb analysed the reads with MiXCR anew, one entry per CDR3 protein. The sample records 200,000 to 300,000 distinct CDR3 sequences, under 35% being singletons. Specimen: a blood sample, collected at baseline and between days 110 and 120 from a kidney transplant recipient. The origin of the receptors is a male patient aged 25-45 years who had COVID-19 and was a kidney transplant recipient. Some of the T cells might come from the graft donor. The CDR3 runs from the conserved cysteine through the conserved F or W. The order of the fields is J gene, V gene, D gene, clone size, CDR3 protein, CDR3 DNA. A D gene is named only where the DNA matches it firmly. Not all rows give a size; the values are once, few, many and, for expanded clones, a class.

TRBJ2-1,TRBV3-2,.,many,CAFGGRGGNEQFF,TGTGCTTTCGGCGGGAGGGGTGGTAATGAGCAGTTCTTC
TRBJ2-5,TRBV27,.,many,CASSSHLVREETQYF,TGTGCCAGCAGTTCCCACCTCGTGAGGGAAGAGACCCAGTACTTC
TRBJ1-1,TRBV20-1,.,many,CSALRDTEAFF,TGCAGTGCCCTTAGGGACACTGAAGCTTTCTTT
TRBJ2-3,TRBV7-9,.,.,CASSHGLLGTDTQYF,TGTGCCAGCAGCCACGGACTACTTGGCACAGATACGCAGTATTTT
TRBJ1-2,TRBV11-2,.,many,CASTPNYGYTF,TGTGCCAGCACACCTAACTATGGCTACACCTTC
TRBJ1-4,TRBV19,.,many,CASSITRGSVWVFF,TGTGCCAGTAGTATAACGAGGGGTTCGGTTTGGGTCTTTTTT
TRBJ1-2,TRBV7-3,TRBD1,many,CASSPGTAGGYTF,TGTGCCAGCAGCCCCGGGACAGCTGGCGGCTACACCTTC
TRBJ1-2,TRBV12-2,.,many,CASRVARTPRKTYGYTF,TGTGCAAGTCGCGTAGCCCGGACTCCACGAAAGACCTATGGCTACACCTTC
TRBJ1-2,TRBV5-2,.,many,CASKSSKRVRKTYGYTF,TGTGCCAGCAAGTCATCAAAGAGAGTACGAAAGACCTATGGCTACACCTTC
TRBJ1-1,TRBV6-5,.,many,CASSENTGVTEAFF,TGTGCCAGCAGTGAGAACACAGGAGTCACTGAAGCTTTCTTT
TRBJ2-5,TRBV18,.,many,CASSPPGLETQYF,TGTGCCAGCAGCCCCCCAGGGCTGGAGACCCAGTACTTC
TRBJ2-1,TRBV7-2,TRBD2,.,CASSLILAEASLYNEQFF,TGTGCCAGCAGCTTAATACTAGCGGAGGCGTCCCTTTACAATGAGCAGTTCTTC
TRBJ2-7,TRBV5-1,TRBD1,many,CASSLVQGESYEQYF,TGCGCCAGCAGCTTGGTGCAGGGGGAGTCCTACGAGCAGTACTTC
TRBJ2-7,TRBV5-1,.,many,CASSPRVETYEQYF,TGCGCCAGCAGCCCACGGGTCGAAACCTACGAGCAGTACTTC
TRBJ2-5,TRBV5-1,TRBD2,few,CASSLDGTRGGETQYF,TGCGCCAGCAGCTTGGACGGGACTAGAGGGGGGGAGACCCAGTACTTC
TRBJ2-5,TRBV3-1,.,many,CASSLVSPISFSETQYF,TGTGCCAGCAGCTTGGTTAGTCCCATTTCTTTCTCTGAGACCCAGTACTTC
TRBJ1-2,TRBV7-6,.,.,CASSRLLESRKTYGYTF,TGTGCCAGCAGCCGATTACTTGAATCTCGAAAGACCTATGGCTACACCTTC
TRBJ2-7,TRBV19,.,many,CASSIVGGSYEQYF,TGTGCCAGTAGTATAGTGGGCGGATCCTACGAGCAGTACTTC
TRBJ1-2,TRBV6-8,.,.,CASSPHERPRKTYGYTF,TGTGCCAGCAGTCCGCACGAACGCCCTAGAAAGACCTATGGCTACACCTTC
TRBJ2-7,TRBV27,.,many,CASSLGTGGAWYF,.
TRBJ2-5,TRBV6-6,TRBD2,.,CATTSGRSRETQYF,TGTGCCACGACTAGCGGGAGATCAAGGGAGACCCAGTACTTC
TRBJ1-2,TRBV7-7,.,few,CASSRTPKCRKTYGYTF,TGTGCCAGCAGCAGGACACCTAAGTGCCGAAAGACCTATGGCTACACCTTC
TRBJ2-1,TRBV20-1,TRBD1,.,CSARDRGRGLTGVAYNEQFF,TGCAGTGCACGGGACAGGGGGCGTGGGCTAACGGGAGTCGCCTACAATGAGCAGTTCTTC
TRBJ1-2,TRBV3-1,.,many,CASNRGWAQGYTF,TGTGCCAGCAACCGTGGATGGGCTCAAGGCTACACCTTC
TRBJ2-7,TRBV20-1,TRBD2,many,CSAKALAGVGAYEQYF,TGCAGTGCCAAGGCACTAGCGGGAGTTGGCGCTTACGAGCAGTACTTC
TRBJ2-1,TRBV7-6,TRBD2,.,CASSQLAESYNEQFF,TGTGCCAGCAGCCAACTAGCGGAGTCCTACAATGAGCAGTTCTTC
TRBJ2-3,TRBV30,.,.,CAWAPADTQYF,TGTGCCTGGGCGCCGGCAGATACGCAGTATTTT
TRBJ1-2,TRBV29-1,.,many,CSVGTLGGYGYTF,TGCAGCGTCGGGACATTGGGCGGCTATGGCTACACCTTC
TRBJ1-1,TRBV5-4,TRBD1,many,CASSLGRTGDTEAFF,TGTGCCAGCAGCTTGGGCCGGACAGGAGACACTGAAGCTTTCTTT
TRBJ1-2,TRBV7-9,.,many,CASSLGTVRNYGYTF,TGTGCCAGCAGCTTAGGAACGGTCAGGAACTATGGCTACACCTTC
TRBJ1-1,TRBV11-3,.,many,CASSLGPRVPFF,TGTGCCAGCAGCTTAGGCCCCAGGGTACCTTTCTTT
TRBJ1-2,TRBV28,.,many,CASSFDRGNYGYTF,TGTGCCAGCAGTTTCGACAGAGGGAACTATGGCTACACCTTC
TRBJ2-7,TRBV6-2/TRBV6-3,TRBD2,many,CASSYGTSGYEQYF,TGTGCCAGCAGTTACGGGACTAGCGGGTACGAGCAGTACTTC
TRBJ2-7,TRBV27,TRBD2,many,CASTPGLASYEQYF,TGTGCCAGCACGCCGGGACTAGCGAGCTACGAGCAGTACTTC
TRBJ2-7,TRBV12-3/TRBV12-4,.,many,CASSYRAPAYEQYF,TGTGCCAGCAGTTACCGGGCACCAGCCTACGAGCAGTACTTC
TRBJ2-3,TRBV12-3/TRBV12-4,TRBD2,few,CASSLAGLAGGTDTQYF,TGTGCCAGCAGTTTAGCGGGACTAGCGGGGGGCACAGATACGCAGTATTTT
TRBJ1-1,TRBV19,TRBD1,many,CASSRKGQGTEAFF,TGTGCCAGTAGTAGAAAAGGACAGGGGACTGAAGCTTTCTTT
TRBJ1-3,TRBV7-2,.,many,CASSQGASGNTIYF,TGTGCCAGCAGCCAGGGTGCCTCTGGAAACACCATATATTTT
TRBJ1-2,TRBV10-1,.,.,CASSDLTRSRKTYGHTF,TGCGCCAGCAGTGATCTTACAAGATCGCGAAAGACCTATGGCCACACCTTC
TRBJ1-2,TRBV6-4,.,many,CASSDAPSHGKTYGYTF,TGTGCCAGCAGTGATGCACCCTCACACGGAAAGACCTATGGCTACACCTTC
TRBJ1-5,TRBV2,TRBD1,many,CASRATGGNQPQHF,TGTGCCAGCAGGGCGACAGGGGGCAATCAGCCCCAGCATTTT
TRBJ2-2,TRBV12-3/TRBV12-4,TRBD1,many,CASSTRQGKNTGELFF,TGTGCCAGCAGTACCCGACAGGGCAAGAACACCGGGGAGCTGTTTTTT
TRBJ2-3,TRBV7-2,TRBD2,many,CASSRSGVSTDTQYF,TGTGCCAGCAGCCGTAGCGGGGTGAGCACAGATACGCAGTATTTT
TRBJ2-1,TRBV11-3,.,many,CASSLLGADEQFF,TGTGCCAGCAGCTTACTAGGGGCTGATGAGCAGTTCTTC